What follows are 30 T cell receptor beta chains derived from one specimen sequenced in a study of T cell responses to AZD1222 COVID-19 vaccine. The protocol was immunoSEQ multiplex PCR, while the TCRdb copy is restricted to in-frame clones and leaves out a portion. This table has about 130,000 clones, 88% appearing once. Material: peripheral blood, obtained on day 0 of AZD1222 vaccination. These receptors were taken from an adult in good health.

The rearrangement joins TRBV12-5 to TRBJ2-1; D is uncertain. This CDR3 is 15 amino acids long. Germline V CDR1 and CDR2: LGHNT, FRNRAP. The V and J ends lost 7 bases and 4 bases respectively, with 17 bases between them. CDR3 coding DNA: TGTGCTAGTGTCTCCGGTAGGGCCAATTACAATGAGCAGTTCTTC. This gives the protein CASVSGRANYNEQFF.

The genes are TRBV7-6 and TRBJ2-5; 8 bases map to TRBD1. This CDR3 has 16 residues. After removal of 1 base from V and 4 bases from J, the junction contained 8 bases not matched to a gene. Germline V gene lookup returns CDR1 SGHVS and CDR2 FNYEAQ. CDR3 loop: CASSLDGRQGTETQYF. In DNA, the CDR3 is TGTGCCAGCAGCTTAGATGGCAGACAGGGGACAGAGACCCAGTACTTC.

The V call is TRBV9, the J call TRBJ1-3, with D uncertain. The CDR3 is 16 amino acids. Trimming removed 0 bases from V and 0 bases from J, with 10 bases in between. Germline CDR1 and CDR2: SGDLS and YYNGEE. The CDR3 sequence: CASSVGASDSGNTIYF. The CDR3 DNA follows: TGTGCCAGCAGCGTAGGAGCGAGTGACTCTGGAAACACCATATATTTT.

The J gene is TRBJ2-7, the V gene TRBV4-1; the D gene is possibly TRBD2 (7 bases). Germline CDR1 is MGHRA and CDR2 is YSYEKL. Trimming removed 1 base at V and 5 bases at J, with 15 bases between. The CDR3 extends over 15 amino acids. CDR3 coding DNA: TGCGCCAGCAGCCAAGCTCCCCCGGGGGGCCACGAGCAGTACTTC. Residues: CASSQAPPGGHEQYF.

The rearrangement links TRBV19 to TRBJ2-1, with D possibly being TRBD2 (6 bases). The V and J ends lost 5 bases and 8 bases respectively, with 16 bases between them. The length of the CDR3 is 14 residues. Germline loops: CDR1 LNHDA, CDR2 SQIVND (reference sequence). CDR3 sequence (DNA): TGTGCCAGTAGTCCGCCCGGGGGAATCTATGAGCAGTTCTTC. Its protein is CASSPPGGIYEQFF.

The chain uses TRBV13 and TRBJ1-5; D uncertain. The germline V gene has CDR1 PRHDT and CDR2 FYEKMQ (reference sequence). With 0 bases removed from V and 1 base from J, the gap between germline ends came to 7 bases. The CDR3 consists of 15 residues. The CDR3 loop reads CASSLGGPSNQPQHF. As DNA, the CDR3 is TGTGCCAGCAGCTTAGGCGGGCCCAGCAATCAGCCCCAGCATTTT.

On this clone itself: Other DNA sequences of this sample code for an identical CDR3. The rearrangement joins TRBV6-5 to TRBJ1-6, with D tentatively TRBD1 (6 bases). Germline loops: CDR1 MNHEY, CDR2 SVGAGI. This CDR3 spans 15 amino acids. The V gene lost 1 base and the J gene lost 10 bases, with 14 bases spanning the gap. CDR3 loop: CASSYLGQGNSPLHF. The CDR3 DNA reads TGTGCCAGCAGTTACTTGGGGCAGGGGAACTCACCCCTCCACTTT.

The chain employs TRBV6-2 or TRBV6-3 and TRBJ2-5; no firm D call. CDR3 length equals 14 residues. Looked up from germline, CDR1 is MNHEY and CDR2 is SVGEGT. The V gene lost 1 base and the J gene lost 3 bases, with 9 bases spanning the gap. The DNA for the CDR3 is TGTGCCAGCAGTTACTATCTAGAAAAAGAGACCCAGTACTTC. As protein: CASSYYLEKETQYF.

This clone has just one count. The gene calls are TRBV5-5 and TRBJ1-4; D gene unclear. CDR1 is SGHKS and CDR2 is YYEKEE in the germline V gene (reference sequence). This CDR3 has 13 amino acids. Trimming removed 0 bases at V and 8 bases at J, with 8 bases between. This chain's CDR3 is CASSLAGVEKLFF. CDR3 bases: TGTGCCAGCAGCTTGGCCGGGGTAGAAAAACTGTTTTTT.

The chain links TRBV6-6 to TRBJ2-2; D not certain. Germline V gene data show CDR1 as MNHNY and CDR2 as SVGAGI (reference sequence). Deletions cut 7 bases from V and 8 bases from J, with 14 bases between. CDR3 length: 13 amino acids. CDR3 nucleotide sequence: TGTGCCAGCAACCACGACGTTGTTGGGGAGCTGTTTTTT. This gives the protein CASNHDVVGELFF.

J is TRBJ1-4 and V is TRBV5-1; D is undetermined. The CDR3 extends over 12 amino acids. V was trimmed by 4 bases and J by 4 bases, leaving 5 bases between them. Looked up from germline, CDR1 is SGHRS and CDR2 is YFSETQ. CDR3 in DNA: TGCGCCAGCAGCCCGGATAATGAAAAACTGTTTTTT. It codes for CASSPDNEKLFF.

CDR3 region: CASSWGLWGQVDYGYTF. The CDR3 nucleotides are TGTGCCAGCAGCTGGGGCCTCTGGGGACAGGTCGACTATGGCTACACCTTC. The rearrangement links TRBV5-5 to TRBJ1-2, with TRBD1 identical over 8 bases. The V segment lost 3 bases and the J segment 3 bases; nucleotides outside the gene matches: 13. CDR3 size: 17 residues. Looked up from germline, CDR1 is SGHKS and CDR2 is YYEKEE (reference sequence).

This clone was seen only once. The CDR3: CASSFTNSFEKLFF. The CDR3 DNA reads TGTGCCAGCAGTTTTACGAACAGCTTTGAAAAACTGTTTTTT. This chain joins TRBV27 and TRBJ1-4; D gene unclear. The germline V gene encodes CDR1 MNHEY and CDR2 SMNVEV (reference sequence). The CDR3 sequence is 14 residues long. Between the trimmed V and J ends, which lost 3 bases and 7 bases, there was a span of 12 bases.

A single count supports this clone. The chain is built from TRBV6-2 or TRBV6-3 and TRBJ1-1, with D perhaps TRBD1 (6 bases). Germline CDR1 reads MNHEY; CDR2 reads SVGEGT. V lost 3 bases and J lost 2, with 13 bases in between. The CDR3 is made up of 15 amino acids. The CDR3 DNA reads TGTGCCAGCAGTTATATTCAGGGGCTAAACACTGAAGCTTTCTTT. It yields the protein CASSYIQGLNTEAFF.

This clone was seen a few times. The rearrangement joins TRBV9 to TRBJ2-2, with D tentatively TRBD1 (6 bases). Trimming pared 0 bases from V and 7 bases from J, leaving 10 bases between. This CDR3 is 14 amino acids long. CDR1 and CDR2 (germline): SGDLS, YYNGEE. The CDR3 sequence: CASSVAGAFGELFF. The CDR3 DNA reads TGTGCCAGCAGCGTAGCAGGGGCCTTCGGGGAGCTGTTTTTT. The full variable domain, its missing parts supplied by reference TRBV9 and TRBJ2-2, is DSGVTQTPKHLITATGQRVTLRCSPRSGDLSVYWYQQSLDQGLQFLIQYYNGEERAKGNILERFSAQQFPDLHSELNLSSLELGDSALYFCASSVAGAFGELFFGEGSRLTVL.

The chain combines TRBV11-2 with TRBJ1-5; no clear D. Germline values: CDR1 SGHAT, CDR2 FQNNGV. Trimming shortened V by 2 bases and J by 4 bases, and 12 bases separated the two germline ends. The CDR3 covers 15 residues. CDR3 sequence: CASSLNRGSNQPQHF. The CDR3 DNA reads TGTGCCAGCAGCTTAAATCGGGGATCAAATCAGCCCCAGCATTTT.

CDR3 protein: CASSQEGTSGRKSSYEQYF. The DNA of the CDR3 is TGTGCCAGCAGCCAAGAGGGGACTAGCGGGAGGAAGAGCTCCTACGAGCAGTACTTC. The V gene is TRBV3-1 (or the pseudogene TRBV3-2), the J gene TRBJ2-7; 15 bases match TRBD2. The CDR3 contains 19 residues. Germline V gene lookup returns CDR1 LGHDT and CDR2 YNNKEL (reference sequence). V lost 0 bases and J lost 0; bases outside the gene matches: 6.

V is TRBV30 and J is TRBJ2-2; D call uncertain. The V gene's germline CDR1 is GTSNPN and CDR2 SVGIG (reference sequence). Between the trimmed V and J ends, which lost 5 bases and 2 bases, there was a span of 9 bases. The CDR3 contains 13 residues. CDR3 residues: CAWDKLNTGELFF. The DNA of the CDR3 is TGTGCCTGGGATAAACTTAACACCGGGGAGCTGTTTTTT.

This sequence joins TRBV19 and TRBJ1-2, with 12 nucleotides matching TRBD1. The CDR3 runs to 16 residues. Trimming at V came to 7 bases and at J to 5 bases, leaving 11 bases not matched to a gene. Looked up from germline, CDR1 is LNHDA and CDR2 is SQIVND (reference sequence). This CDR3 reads CASNPGQGASIYGYTF. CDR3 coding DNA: TGTGCCAGTAACCCGGGACAGGGGGCGTCAATTTATGGCTACACCTTC.

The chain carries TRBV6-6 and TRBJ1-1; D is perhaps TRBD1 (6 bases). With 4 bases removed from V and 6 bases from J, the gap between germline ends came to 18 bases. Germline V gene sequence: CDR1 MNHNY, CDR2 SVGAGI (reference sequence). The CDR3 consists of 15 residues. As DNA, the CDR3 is TGTGCCAGCAGTTCCCGGAAGGGGGAGACCCCTGAAGCTTTCTTT. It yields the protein CASSSRKGETPEAFF.

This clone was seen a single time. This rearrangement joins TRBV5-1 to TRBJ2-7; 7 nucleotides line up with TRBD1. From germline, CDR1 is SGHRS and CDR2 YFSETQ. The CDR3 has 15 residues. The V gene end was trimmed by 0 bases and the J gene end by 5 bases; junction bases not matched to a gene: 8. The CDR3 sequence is CASSLALRGGNEQYF. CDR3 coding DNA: TGCGCCAGCAGCTTGGCCTTGAGAGGGGGCAACGAGCAGTACTTC.

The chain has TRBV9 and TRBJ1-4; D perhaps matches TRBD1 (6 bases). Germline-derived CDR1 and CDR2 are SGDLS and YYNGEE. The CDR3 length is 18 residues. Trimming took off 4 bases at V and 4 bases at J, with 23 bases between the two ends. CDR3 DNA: TGTGCCAGCAGCACAGGGTTTCTGGGGGGCAGTGGTAATGAAAAACTGTTTTTT. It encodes CASSTGFLGGSGNEKLFF.

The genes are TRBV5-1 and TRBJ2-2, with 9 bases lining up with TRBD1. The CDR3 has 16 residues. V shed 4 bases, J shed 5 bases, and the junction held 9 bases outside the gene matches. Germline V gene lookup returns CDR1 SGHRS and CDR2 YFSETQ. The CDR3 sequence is CASSTQGAIGTGELFF. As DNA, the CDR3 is TGCGCCAGCAGCACACAGGGGGCGATTGGGACCGGGGAGCTGTTTTTT.

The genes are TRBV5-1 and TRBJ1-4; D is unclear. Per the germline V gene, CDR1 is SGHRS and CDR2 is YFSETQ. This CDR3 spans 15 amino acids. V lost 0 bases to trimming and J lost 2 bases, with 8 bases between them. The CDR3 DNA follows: TGCGCCAGCAGCTTGGCCCCGGGGACTAATGAAAAACTGTTTTTT. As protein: CASSLAPGTNEKLFF. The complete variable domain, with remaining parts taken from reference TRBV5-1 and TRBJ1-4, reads KAGVTQTPRYLIKTRGQQVTLSCSPISGHRSVSWYQQTPGQGLQFLFEYFSETQRNKGNFPGRFSGRQFSNSRSEMNVSTLELGDSALYLCASSLAPGTNEKLFFGSGTQLSVL.

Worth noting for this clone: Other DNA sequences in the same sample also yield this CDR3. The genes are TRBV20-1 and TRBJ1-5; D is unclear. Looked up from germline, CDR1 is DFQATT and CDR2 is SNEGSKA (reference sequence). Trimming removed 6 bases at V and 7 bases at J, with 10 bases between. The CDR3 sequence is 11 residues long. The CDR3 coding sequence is TGCAGTGCCTTGGGTGACCAGCCCCAGCATTTT. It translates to CSALGDQPQHF.

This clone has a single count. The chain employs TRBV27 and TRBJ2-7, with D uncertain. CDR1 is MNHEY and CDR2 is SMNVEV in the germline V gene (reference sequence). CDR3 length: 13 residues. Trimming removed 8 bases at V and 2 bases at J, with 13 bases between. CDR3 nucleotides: TGTGCCAGCGGCGGCAGAAATACCTACGAGCAGTACTTC. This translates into CASGGRNTYEQYF.

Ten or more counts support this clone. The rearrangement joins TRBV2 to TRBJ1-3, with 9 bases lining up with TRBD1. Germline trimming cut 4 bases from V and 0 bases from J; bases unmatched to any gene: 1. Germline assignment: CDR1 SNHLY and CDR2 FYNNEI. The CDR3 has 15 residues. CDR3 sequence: CASSVGQGSGNTIYF. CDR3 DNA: TGTGCCAGCAGTGTGGGACAGGGCTCTGGAAACACCATATATTTT.

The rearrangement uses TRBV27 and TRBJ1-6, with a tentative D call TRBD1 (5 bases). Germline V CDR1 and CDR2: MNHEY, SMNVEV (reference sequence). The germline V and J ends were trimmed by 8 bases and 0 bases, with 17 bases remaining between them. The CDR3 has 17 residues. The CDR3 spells CASGGGAGSSYNSPLHF. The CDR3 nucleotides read TGTGCCAGCGGGGGGGGAGCAGGGAGCTCCTATAATTCACCCCTCCACTTT.

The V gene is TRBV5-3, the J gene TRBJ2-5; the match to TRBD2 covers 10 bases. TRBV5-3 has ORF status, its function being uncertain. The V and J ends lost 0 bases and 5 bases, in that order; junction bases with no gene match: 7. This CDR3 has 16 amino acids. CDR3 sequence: CARSLVAGGSRETQYF. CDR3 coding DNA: TGTGCCAGAAGCTTGGTAGCGGGGGGCAGCCGGGAGACCCAGTACTTC.

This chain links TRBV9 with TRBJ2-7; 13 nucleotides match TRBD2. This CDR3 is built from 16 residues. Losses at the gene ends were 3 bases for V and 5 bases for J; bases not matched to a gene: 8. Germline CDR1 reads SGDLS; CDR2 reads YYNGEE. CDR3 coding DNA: TGTGCCAGCAGCGCCCGAGGACTAGCGGGAGACCACGAGCAGTACTTC. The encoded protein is CASSARGLAGDHEQYF.